Following are 22 T cell receptor beta chains from one sample sequenced in a study of blood T cell repertoires in COVID-19. TCRdb's table, derived via immunoSEQ multiplex PCR, lists solely in-frame clones and lacks some. The data contain about 160,000 clones, less than 85% of them singletons. The source material was peripheral blood. These receptors all stem from a woman in her sixties with COVID-19, enrolled during active disease.

The DNA for the CDR3 is TGCGCCAGCAGCTCGGGACTAGCGGGCTTGGCCTACAATGAGCAGTTCTTC. It encodes CASSSGLAGLAYNEQFF. This sequence joins TRBV5-1 and TRBJ2-1; 12 bases are a match to TRBD2. The germline V gene encodes CDR1 SGHRS and CDR2 YFSETQ. V was pared by 3 bases and J by 2 bases, with 6 bases of the junction left unmatched. CDR3 length: 17 amino acids. Combining the CDR3 with reference TRBV5-1 and TRBJ2-1 gives the whole variable domain KAGVTQTPRYLIKTRGQQVTLSCSPISGHRSVSWYQQTPGQGLQFLFEYFSETQRNKGNFPGRFSGRQFSNSRSEMNVSTLELGDSALYLCASSSGLAGLAYNEQFFGPGTRLTVL.

As regards this clone: Other DNA sequences of this sample code for an identical CDR3. This rearrangement joins TRBV2 to TRBJ2-3; D gene uncertain. This CDR3 spans 13 amino acids. The V gene lost 6 bases and the J gene lost 0 bases, with 7 bases spanning the gap. CDR1 is SNHLY, CDR2 FYNNEI, per germline. This CDR3 is CASSVLSTDTQYF. The CDR3 DNA sequence: TGTGCCAGCAGCGTCCTGAGCACAGATACGCAGTATTTT.

The rearrangement joins TRBV7-2 to TRBJ2-1, with TRBD2 as a possible D gene (7 bases). Germline V lookup: CDR1 SGHTA, CDR2 FQGNSA. V shed 1 base and J shed 9 bases, with 16 bases lying between them. This CDR3 is built from 15 residues. CDR3 nucleotides: TGTGCCAGCAGCTTAGTAGGGGGAGGGATGATTGAGCAGTTCTTC. It codes for CASSLVGGGMIEQFF.

This chain uses TRBV30 with TRBJ1-2; maybe TRBD1 (5 bases). This CDR3 contains 13 residues. The V end was cut by 7 bases, the J end by 2 bases, with 14 bases between. CDR1 is GTSNPN and CDR2 is SVGIG in the germline V gene (reference sequence). This CDR3 reads CASGTGLNYGYTF. DNA for the CDR3: TGTGCCTCCGGGACGGGACTAAACTATGGCTACACCTTC.

The chain couples TRBV30 to TRBJ1-4, with a weak D call TRBD1 (6 bases). Germline assignment: CDR1 GTSNPN and CDR2 SVGIG (reference sequence). Trimming left V 1 base short and J 8 bases short, with 17 bases between. The CDR3 runs 15 residues. CDR3 protein: CAWSGPGVTGEKLFF. As DNA, the CDR3 is TGTGCCTGGAGTGGCCCAGGGGTCACTGGGGAAAAACTGTTTTTT.

The rearrangement links TRBV19 to TRBJ1-3, with no clear D. Germline V lookup: CDR1 LNHDA, CDR2 SQIVND (reference sequence). Deletions cut 5 bases from V and 1 base from J, with 9 bases between. This CDR3 contains 14 residues. The CDR3 loop is CASSGGRSGNTIYF. The CDR3 DNA sequence: TGTGCCAGTAGTGGAGGGCGGTCTGGAAACACCATATATTTT.

This chain joins TRBV7-2 and TRBJ1-2, with 7 positions matching TRBD1. Germline lookup yields CDR1 SGHTA and CDR2 FQGNSA. V lost 1 base, J lost 1 base, and 3 bases stayed unmatched. The CDR3 loop spans 15 amino acids. The CDR3 protein is CASSLVGTVNYGYTF. The CDR3 bases are TGTGCCAGCAGCTTAGTGGGGACAGTTAACTATGGCTACACCTTC.

This clone was seen once. The V gene is TRBV6-5, the J gene TRBJ1-1; no firm D call. From germline, CDR1 is MNHEY and CDR2 SVGAGI. The CDR3 covers 14 residues. Trimming took off 0 bases at V and 4 bases at J, with 9 bases between the two ends. CDR3 DNA: TGTGCCAGCAGTTACTCGAGGTGGCGCACTGAAGCTTTCTTT. Residues: CASSYSRWRTEAFF.

V gene TRBV5-4 combines with J gene TRBJ2-5, with 8 bases fitting TRBD2. Trimming at V came to 4 bases and at J to 5 bases, leaving 4 bases not matched to a gene. Germline values: CDR1 SGHNT, CDR2 YYREEE (reference sequence). This CDR3 contains 13 residues. CDR3 nucleotide sequence: TGTGCCAGCAGCACGGGGGGGCGGGAGACCCAGTACTTC. This translates into CASSTGGRETQYF.

V is TRBV6-5 and J is TRBJ1-2; 11 bases align to TRBD1. CDR1 and CDR2 (germline): MNHEY, SVGAGI. The CDR3 has 14 residues. V gave up 5 bases and J gave up 8 bases; unmatched junction bases: 7. The CDR3 sequence is CASSRDRGFVGYTF. CDR3 nucleotides: TGTGCCAGCAGTCGGGACAGGGGGTTCGTAGGCTACACCTTC.

The chain joins TRBV6-4 to TRBJ1-1; a possible D gene is TRBD1 (6 bases). The CDR3 spans 13 residues. Trimming stripped 6 bases from V and 3 bases from J, with 11 bases between. In germline, CDR1 is MRHNA, CDR2 SNTAGT. The CDR3 loop is CASSVNRDTEAFF. The DNA of the CDR3 is TGTGCCAGCAGCGTAAACAGGGACACTGAAGCTTTCTTT.

The chain is built from TRBV15 and TRBJ2-1, with 8 nucleotides matching TRBD1. Germline V CDR1 and CDR2: LNHNV, YYDKDF (reference sequence). This CDR3 has 15 residues. V lost 6 bases to trimming and J lost 3 bases; unmatched junction nucleotides: 7. The CDR3 is CATRSRDRNYNEQFF. The CDR3, as DNA: TGTGCCACCAGGAGCCGGGACAGGAACTACAATGAGCAGTTCTTC. Looking up the rest from reference TRBV15 and TRBJ2-1 gives the full variable domain: DAMVIQNPRYQVTQFGKPVTLSCSQTLNHNVMYWYQQKSSQAPKLLFHYYDKDFNNEADTPDNFQSRRPNTSFCFLDIRSPGLGDTAMYLCATRSRDRNYNEQFFGPGTRLTVL.

This clone was observed once. V is TRBV10-3 and J is TRBJ1-1, with D maybe TRBD1 (5 bases). The V and J ends lost 3 bases and 10 bases respectively, with 9 bases between them. This CDR3 has 11 residues. CDR1 ENHRY and CDR2 SYGVKD come from the germline V gene. CDR3 DNA: TGTGCCATCAGTGAACAGCAGGGAGCTTTCTTT. It specifies CAISEQQGAFF.

V gene TRBV5-5 combines with J gene TRBJ2-7, with 8 bases fitting TRBD1. Germline V CDR1 and CDR2: SGHKS, YYEKEE (reference sequence). The CDR3 is 14 amino acids. The ends lost 4 bases at V and 2 bases at J; junction bases unmatched: 5. Written as DNA, the CDR3 is TGTGCCAGCAGCAAATTACAGGGGGCCTACGAGCAGTACTTC. Protein product: CASSKLQGAYEQYF.

This clone came up once. The chain uses TRBV24-1 and TRBJ2-1; 14 nucleotides line up with TRBD2. CDR3 size: 20 residues. The junction had 10 bases not matched to a gene; V was cut back by 4 bases and J by 0 bases. CDR1 and CDR2 (germline): KGHDR, SFDVKD. This CDR3 reads CATSERTSGRIPSSYNEQFF. CDR3 in DNA: TGTGCCACCAGTGAGAGGACTAGCGGGAGGATCCCTAGCTCCTACAATGAGCAGTTCTTC.

The genes are TRBV28 and TRBJ2-1, with TRBD1 identical over 8 bases. The germline V gene encodes CDR1 MDHEN and CDR2 SYDVKM. J was trimmed by 4 bases and V by 4 bases; bases with no gene match: 6. The CDR3 has 15 residues. The CDR3 protein is CASSWRTGIYNEQFF. The CDR3 DNA sequence: TGTGCCAGCAGTTGGAGGACAGGGATATACAATGAGCAGTTCTTC.

The chain is built from TRBV2 and TRBJ2-1; perhaps TRBD2 as D (5 bases). CDR3 length: 15 residues. Between the trimmed V and J ends, which lost 2 bases and 0 bases, there was a span of 8 bases. Germline CDR1 reads SNHLY; CDR2 reads FYNNEI. The CDR3 sequence is CASSEQGSSYNEQFF. The CDR3 nucleotides are TGTGCCAGCAGTGAACAAGGGAGCTCCTACAATGAGCAGTTCTTC.

The chain combines TRBV9 with TRBJ2-1; D possibly corresponds to TRBD2 (6 bases). V was cut by 0 bases and J by 0 bases, with 7 bases left in between. The CDR3 has 15 amino acids. Germline V gene sequence: CDR1 SGDLS, CDR2 YYNGEE. The CDR3 nucleotides read TGTGCCAGCAGCGTAGCCGGGGGCTCCTACAATGAGCAGTTCTTC. Protein product: CASSVAGGSYNEQFF.

This clone was seen only a few times. The chain couples TRBV7-2 to TRBJ2-2; no clear D. Germline V gene data show CDR1 as SGHTA and CDR2 as FQGNSA. V lost 0 bases and J 4 bases, leaving 6 bases between the germline ends. The CDR3 is 14 amino acids. CDR3: CASSLATSTGELFF. The CDR3 coding sequence is TGTGCCAGCAGCTTAGCCACAAGCACCGGGGAGCTGTTTTTT. Full variable domain (outside the CDR3, taken from reference TRBV7-2 and TRBJ2-2): GAGVSQSPSNKVTEKGKDVELRCDPISGHTALYWYRQSLGQGLEFLIYFQGNSAPDKSGLPSDRFSAERTGGSVSTLTIQRTQQEDSAVYLCASSLATSTGELFFGEGSRLTVL.

The chain uses TRBV9 and TRBJ2-7; D gene unclear. This CDR3 region has 12 residues. CDR1 and CDR2 from the germline V gene are SGDLS and YYNGEE. V shed 7 bases and J shed 2 bases, with 10 bases lying between them. The DNA for the CDR3 is TGTGCCAGCCGCAACCACACCTACGAGCAGTACGTC. It is translated as CASRNHTYEQYV.

This chain uses TRBV28 with TRBJ2-1, with 7 bases fitting TRBD1. V trimming: 8 bases; J trimming: 8 bases; junction bases outside the gene matches: 12. CDR1 is MDHEN, CDR2 SYDVKM, per germline. The CDR3 is made up of 14 amino acids. CDR3 region: CASQMENRGDEQFF. CDR3 sequence (DNA): TGTGCCAGCCAGATGGAGAACAGGGGAGATGAGCAGTTCTTC.

This sequence joins TRBV11-2 and TRBJ2-1; tentatively, D is TRBD2 (6 bases). Germline CDR1 SGHAT, CDR2 FQNNGV. Trimming left V 3 bases short and J 6 bases short, with 12 bases between. The CDR3 covers 14 residues. CDR3 bases: TGTGCCAGCAGCTTTGGAGGGTGGTCCAATGAGCAGTTCTTC. This gives the protein CASSFGGWSNEQFF.